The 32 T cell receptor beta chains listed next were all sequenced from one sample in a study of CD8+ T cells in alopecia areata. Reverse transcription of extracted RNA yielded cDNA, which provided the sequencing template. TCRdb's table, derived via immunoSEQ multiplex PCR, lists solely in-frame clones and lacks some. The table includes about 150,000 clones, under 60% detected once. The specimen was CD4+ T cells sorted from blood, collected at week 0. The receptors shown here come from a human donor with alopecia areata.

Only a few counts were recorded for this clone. The CDR3 reads CASSEYDGYTF. CDR3 bases: TGTGCCAGCAGTGAATATGACGGCTACACCTTC. The chain uses TRBV25-1 and TRBJ1-2; D not certain. The germline V gene encodes CDR1 MGHDK and CDR2 SYGVNS. The CDR3 totals 11 residues. V lost 0 bases, J lost 8 bases, and 4 bases lay in between.

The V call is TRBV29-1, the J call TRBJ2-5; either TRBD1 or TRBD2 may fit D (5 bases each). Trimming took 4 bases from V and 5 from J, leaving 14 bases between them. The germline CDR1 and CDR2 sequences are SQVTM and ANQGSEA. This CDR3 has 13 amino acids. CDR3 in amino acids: CSVVWGFGETQYF. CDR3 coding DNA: TGCAGCGTTGTTTGGGGGTTCGGGGAGACCCAGTACTTC.

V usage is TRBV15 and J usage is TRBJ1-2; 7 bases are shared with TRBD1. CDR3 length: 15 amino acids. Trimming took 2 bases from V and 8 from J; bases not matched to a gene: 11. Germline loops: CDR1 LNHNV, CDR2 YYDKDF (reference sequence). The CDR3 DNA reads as TGTGCCACCAGCAGACGCACAGGGGAGGGGTGGGGCTACACCTTC. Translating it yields CATSRRTGEGWGYTF.

CDR3 DNA: TGTGCCAGCAGCCCTCGAACGGGGCAGGGGAATGAAAAACTGTTTTTT. It encodes CASSPRTGQGNEKLFF. This chain links TRBV5-6 with TRBJ1-4; possible D gene TRBD1, 6 bases. The V gene lost 4 bases and the J gene lost 5 bases, with 18 bases spanning the gap. Per germline, CDR1 SGHDT and CDR2 YYEEEE. CDR3 length equals 16 residues. The variable domain in full, completed from reference TRBV5-6 and TRBJ1-4, reads DAGVTQSPTHLIKTRGQQVTLRCSPKSGHDTVSWYQQALGQGPQFIFQYYEEEERQRGNFPDRFSGHQFPNYSSELNVNALLLGDSALYLCASSPRTGQGNEKLFFGSGTQLSVL.

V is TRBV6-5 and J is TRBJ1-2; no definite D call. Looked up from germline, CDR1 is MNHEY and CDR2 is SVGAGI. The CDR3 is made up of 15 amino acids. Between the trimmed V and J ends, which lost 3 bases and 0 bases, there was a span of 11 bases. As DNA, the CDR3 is TGTGCCAGCAGTTATTCCCAGCGGGCTAACTATGGCTACACCTTC. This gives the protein CASSYSQRANYGYTF.

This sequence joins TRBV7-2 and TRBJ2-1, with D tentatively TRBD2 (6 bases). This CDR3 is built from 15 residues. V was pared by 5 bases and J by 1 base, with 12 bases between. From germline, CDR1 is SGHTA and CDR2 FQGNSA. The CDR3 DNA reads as TGTGCCAGCAGCCCCCTCGCGGGATCCTACAATGAGCAGTTCTTC. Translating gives CASSPLAGSYNEQFF.

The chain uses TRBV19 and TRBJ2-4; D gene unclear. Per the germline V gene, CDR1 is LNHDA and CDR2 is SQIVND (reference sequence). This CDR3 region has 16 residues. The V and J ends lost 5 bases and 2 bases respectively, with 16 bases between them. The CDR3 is CASSPRHYDSKNIQYF. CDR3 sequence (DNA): TGTGCCAGTAGTCCCCGACACTATGACTCCAAAAACATTCAGTACTTC. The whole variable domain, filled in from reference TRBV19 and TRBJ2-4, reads DGGITQSPKYLFRKEGQNVTLSCEQNLNHDAMYWYRQDPGQGLRLIYYSQIVNDFQKGDIAEGYSVSREKKESFPLTVTSAQKNPTAFYLCASSPRHYDSKNIQYFGAGTRLSVL.

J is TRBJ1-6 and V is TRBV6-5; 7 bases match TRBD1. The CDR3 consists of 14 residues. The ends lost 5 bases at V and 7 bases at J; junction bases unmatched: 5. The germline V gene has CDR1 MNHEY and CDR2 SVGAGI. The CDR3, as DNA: TGTGCCAGCAGTAGACAGGGAGGAAATTCACCCCTCCACTTT. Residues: CASSRQGGNSPLHF.

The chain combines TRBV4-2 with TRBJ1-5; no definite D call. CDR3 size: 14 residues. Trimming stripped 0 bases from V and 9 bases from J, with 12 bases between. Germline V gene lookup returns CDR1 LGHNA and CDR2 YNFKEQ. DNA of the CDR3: TGTGCCAGCAGCCAAGATAGCCTCTCTGGGCCCCAGCATTTT. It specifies CASSQDSLSGPQHF.

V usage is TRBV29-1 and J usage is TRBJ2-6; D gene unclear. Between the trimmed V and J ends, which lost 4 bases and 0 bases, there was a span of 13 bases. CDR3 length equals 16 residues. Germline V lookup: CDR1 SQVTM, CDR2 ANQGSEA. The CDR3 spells CSVGQSKISGANVLTF. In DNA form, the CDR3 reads TGCAGCGTTGGTCAGTCAAAAATCTCTGGGGCCAACGTCCTGACTTTC.

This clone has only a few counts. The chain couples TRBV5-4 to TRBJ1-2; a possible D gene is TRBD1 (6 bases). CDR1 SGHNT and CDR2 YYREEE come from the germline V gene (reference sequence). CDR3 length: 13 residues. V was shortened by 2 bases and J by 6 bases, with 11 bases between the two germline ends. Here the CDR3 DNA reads TGTGCCAGCAGCTTTCGGGGGGCGGATGGCTACACCTTC. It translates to CASSFRGADGYTF.

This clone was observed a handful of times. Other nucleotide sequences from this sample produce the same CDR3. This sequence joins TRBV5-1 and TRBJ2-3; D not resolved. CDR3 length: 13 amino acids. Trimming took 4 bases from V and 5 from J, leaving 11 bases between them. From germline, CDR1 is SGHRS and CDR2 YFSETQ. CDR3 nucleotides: TGCGCCAGCAGCAGTGTAGGCGGAGATACGCAGTATTTT. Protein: CASSSVGGDTQYF.

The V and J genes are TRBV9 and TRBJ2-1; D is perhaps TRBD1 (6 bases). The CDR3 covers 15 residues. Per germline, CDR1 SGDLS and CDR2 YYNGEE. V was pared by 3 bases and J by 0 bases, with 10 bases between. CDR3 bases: TGTGCCAGCAGCGGAACAGGGAGCTCCTACAATGAGCAGTTCTTC. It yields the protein CASSGTGSSYNEQFF.

The CDR3 here is CAWSSPDRSNYGYTF. CDR3 nucleotide sequence: TGTGCCTGGAGTTCTCCCGACAGATCTAACTATGGCTACACCTTC. The rearrangement uses TRBV30 and TRBJ1-2; possibly TRBD1 for D (5 bases). CDR1 and CDR2 (germline): GTSNPN, SVGIG (reference sequence). The germline V and J ends were trimmed by 2 bases and 0 bases, with 13 bases remaining between them. This CDR3 has 15 residues.

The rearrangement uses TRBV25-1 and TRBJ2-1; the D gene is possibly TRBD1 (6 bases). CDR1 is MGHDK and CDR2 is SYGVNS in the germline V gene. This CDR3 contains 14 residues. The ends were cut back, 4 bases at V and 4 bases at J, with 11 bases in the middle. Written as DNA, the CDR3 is TGTGCCAGCAGTGTAGGACAGTTATACAATGAGCAGTTCTTC. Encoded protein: CASSVGQLYNEQFF.

CDR3 sequence reads: CASYPGTAYGYTF. The CDR3 bases are TGTGCCAGTTACCCCGGGACGGCATATGGCTACACCTTC. The V and J genes are TRBV6-5 and TRBJ1-2, with D perhaps matching TRBD1 (5 bases). The CDR3 totals 13 residues. The V gene's germline CDR1 is MNHEY and CDR2 SVGAGI. The V gene lost 9 bases and the J gene lost 5 bases, with 16 bases spanning the gap.

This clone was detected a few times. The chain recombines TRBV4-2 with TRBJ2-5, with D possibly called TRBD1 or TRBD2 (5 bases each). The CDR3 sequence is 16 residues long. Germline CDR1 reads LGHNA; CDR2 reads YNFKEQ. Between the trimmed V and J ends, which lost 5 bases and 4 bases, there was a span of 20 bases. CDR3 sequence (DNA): TGTGCCAGCAGCTTGAGGGGCGGTCGAATGGGAGAGACCCAGTACTTC. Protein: CASSLRGGRMGETQYF.

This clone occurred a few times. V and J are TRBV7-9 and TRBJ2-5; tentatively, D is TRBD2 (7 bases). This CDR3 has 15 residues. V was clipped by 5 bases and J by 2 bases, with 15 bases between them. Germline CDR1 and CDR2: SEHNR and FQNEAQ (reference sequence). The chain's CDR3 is CASSPYGGTQETQYF. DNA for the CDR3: TGTGCCAGCAGCCCCTACGGGGGGACACAAGAGACCCAGTACTTC.

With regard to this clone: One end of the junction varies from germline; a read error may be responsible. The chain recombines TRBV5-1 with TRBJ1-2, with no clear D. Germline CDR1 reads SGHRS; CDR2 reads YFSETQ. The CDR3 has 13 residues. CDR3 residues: CASSLPPNYGYTF. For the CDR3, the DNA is TGCGCCAGCAGCTTGCCGCCTAATTATGGCTACACCTTC.

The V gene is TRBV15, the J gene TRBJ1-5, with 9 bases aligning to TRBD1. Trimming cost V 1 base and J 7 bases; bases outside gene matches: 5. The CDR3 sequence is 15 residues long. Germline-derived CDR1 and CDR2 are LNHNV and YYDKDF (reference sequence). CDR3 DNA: TGTGCCACCAGCAGAGGGGACAGGGTTGGGCAGCCCCAGCATTTT. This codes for CATSRGDRVGQPQHF.

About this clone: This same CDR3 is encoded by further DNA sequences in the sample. CDR3 amino acids: CASSLVGGGGYTF. The CDR3 nucleotides read TGTGCCAGCAGCTTAGTCGGTGGAGGTGGCTACACCTTC. The chain employs TRBV7-9 and TRBJ1-2; D gene ambiguous. Germline CDR1 reads SEHNR; CDR2 reads FQNEAQ (reference sequence). This CDR3 has 13 amino acids. Trimming took off 1 base at V and 7 bases at J, with 10 bases between the two ends.

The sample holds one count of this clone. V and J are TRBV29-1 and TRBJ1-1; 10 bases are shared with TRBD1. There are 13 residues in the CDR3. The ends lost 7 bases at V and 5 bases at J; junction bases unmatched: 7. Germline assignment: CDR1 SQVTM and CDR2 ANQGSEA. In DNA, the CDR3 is TGCAGCGGAACCGGGACAGGGGCGACTGAAGCTTTCTTT. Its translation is CSGTGTGATEAFF.

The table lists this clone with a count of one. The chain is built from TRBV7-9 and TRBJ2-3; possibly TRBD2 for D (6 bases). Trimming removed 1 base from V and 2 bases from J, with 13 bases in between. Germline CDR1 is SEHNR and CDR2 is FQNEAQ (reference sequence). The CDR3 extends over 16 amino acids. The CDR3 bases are TGTGCCAGCAGCTTAGGGGCGGGGTTCACCACAGATACGCAGTATTTT. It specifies CASSLGAGFTTDTQYF.

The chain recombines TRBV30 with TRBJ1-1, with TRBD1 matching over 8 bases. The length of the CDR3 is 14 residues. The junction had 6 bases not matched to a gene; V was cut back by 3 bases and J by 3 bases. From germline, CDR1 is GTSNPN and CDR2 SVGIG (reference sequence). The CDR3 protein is CAWRGTGGYTEAFF. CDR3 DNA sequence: TGTGCCTGGAGGGGCACAGGGGGATACACTGAAGCTTTCTTT.

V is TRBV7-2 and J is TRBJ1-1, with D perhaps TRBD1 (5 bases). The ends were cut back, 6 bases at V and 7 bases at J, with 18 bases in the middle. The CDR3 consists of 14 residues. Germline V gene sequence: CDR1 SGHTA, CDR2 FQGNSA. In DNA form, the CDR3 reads TGTGCCAGCAGAGACCGGGGACTGCAAATTGAAGCTTTCTTT. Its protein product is CASRDRGLQIEAFF. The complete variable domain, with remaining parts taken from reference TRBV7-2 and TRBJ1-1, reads GAGVSQSPSNKVTEKGKDVELRCDPISGHTALYWYRQSLGQGLEFLIYFQGNSAPDKSGLPSDRFSAERTGGSVSTLTIQRTQQEDSAVYLCASRDRGLQIEAFFGQGTRLTVV.

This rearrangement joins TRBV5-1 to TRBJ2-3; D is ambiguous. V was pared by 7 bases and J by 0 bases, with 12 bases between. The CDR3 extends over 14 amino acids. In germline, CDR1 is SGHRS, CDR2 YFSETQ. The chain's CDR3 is CASRPQYSTDTQYF. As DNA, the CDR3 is TGCGCCAGCCGCCCCCAGTACAGCACAGATACGCAGTATTTT.

This chain's CDR3 is CSVVGQGDPYEQYF. The CDR3 DNA reads TGCAGCGTTGTGGGGCAGGGGGACCCCTACGAGCAGTACTTC. The J gene is TRBJ2-7, the V gene TRBV29-1; 7 bases fit TRBD1. CDR1 is SQVTM, CDR2 ANQGSEA, per germline. The CDR3 is 14 residues long. Trimming removed 4 bases from V and 2 bases from J; junction bases left unmatched: 8.

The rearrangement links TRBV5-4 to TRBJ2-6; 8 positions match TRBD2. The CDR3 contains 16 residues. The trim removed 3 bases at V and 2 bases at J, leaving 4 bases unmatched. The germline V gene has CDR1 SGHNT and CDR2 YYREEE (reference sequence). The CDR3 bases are TGTGCCAGCAGCTCGGGGGGGTTTGCTGGGGCCAACGTCCTGACTTTC. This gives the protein CASSSGGFAGANVLTF.

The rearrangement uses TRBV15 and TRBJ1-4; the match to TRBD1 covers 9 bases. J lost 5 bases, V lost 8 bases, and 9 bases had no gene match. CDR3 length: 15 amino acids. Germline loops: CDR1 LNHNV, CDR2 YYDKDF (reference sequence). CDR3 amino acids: CATGTIGTGNEKLFF. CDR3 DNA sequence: TGTGCCACCGGCACAATCGGGACAGGGAATGAAAAACTGTTTTTT.

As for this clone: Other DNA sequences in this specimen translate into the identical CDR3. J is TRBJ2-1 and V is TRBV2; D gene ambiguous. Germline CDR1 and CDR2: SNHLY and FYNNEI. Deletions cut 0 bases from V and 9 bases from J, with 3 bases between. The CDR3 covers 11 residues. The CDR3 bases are TGTGCCAGCAGTGAAGCGGGTGAGCAGTTCTTC. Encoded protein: CASSEAGEQFF.

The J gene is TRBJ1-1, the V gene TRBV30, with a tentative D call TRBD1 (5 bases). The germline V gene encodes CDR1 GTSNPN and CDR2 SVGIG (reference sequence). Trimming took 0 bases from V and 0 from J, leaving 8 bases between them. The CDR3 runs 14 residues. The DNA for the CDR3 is TGTGCCTGGAGTGTATGGGGGATGAACACTGAAGCTTTCTTT. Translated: CAWSVWGMNTEAFF. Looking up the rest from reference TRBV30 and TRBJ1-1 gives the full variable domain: SQTIHQWPATLVQPVGSPLSLECTVEGTSNPNLYWYRQAAGRGLQLLFYSVGIGQISSEVPQNLSASRPQDRQFILSSKKLLLSDSGFYLCAWSVWGMNTEAFFGQGTRLTVV.

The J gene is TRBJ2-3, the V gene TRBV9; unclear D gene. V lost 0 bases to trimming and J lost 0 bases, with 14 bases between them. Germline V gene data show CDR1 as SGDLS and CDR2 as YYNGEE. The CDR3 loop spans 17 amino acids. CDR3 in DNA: TGTGCCAGCAGCGTAGATGGCAGCTTCAGTAGCACAGATACGCAGTATTTT. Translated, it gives CASSVDGSFSSTDTQYF. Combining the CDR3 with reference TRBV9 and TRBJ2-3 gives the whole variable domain DSGVTQTPKHLITATGQRVTLRCSPRSGDLSVYWYQQSLDQGLQFLIQYYNGEERAKGNILERFSAQQFPDLHSELNLSSLELGDSALYFCASSVDGSFSSTDTQYFGPGTRLTVL.